This passage covers 17 T cell receptor beta chains from one sample sequenced in a study of blood T cell dynamics during melanoma immunotherapy. Time point here: week 3, after first cycle of checkpoint inhibitor. Produced via immunoSEQ multiplex PCR; TCRdb's table is partial and in-frame only. The data contain 8,000 to 11,000 clones, roughly nine tenths of them singletons. Sequencing was performed on blood, taken from a patient treated with checkpoint blockade. These receptors were collected from a human donor with melanoma.

The chain couples TRBV29-1 to TRBJ2-3, with D unclear. The V and J ends lost 6 bases and 5 bases respectively, with 21 bases between them. The CDR3 is 15 amino acids. CDR1 is SQVTM, CDR2 ANQGSEA, per germline. The CDR3 region is CSVKDLFGNEDTQYF. The CDR3 region has the DNA TGCAGCGTAAAGGACCTTTTTGGAAACGAAGATACGCAGTATTTT.

There are a few counts of this clone. The CDR3 DNA is TGTGCCAGTAGTAAGGAGGGAGAGACCCAGTACTTC. As protein: CASSKEGETQYF. This chain uses TRBV19 with TRBJ2-5; perhaps TRBD2 as D (6 bases). V was clipped by 4 bases and J by 4 bases, with 7 bases between them. CDR3 length equals 12 residues. From germline, CDR1 is LNHDA and CDR2 SQIVND (reference sequence).

The chain has TRBV7-8 and TRBJ1-1, with 9 bases identical to TRBD1. V lost 4 bases, J lost 3 bases, and 6 bases stayed unmatched. Germline V gene sequence: CDR1 SGHVS, CDR2 FQNEAQ. This CDR3 region has 15 residues. The CDR3 loop reads CASSSYRGRDTEAFF. In nucleotides, the CDR3 is TGTGCCAGCAGCTCATACAGGGGGCGGGACACTGAAGCTTTCTTT.

The chain uses TRBV7-2 and TRBJ1-3; tentatively, D is TRBD1 (5 bases). The CDR3 sequence is 16 residues long. Germline CDR1 reads SGHTA; CDR2 reads FQGNSA. V was shortened by 2 bases and J by 0 bases, with 11 bases between the two germline ends. The CDR3 loop is CASSLMGPSSGNTIYF. The CDR3 DNA reads TGTGCCAGCAGCTTAATGGGGCCGTCCTCTGGAAACACCATATATTTT.

The V call is TRBV5-4, the J call TRBJ1-2; D uncertain. The CDR3 sequence is 14 residues long. The germline gives CDR1 SGHNT, CDR2 YYREEE (reference sequence). V dropped 0 bases and J dropped 3 bases, with 9 bases sitting between them. CDR3 in DNA: TGTGCCAGCAGCTTGGGCAATTCCTACTATGGCTACACCTTC. It encodes CASSLGNSYYGYTF.

The J gene is TRBJ1-1, the V gene TRBV19; D is unclear. CDR3 size: 14 residues. Germline V gene sequence: CDR1 LNHDA, CDR2 SQIVND (reference sequence). Trimming took off 7 bases at V and 0 bases at J, with 12 bases between the two ends. Written as DNA, the CDR3 is TGTGCCAGTAAGGCAGGCTTCATGAACACTGAAGCTTTCTTT. It codes for CASKAGFMNTEAFF.

This chain uses TRBV27 with TRBJ2-7, with 7 bases fitting TRBD1. Germline V gene sequence: CDR1 MNHEY, CDR2 SMNVEV (reference sequence). There are 14 residues in the CDR3. Trimming took 5 bases from V and 2 from J; bases not matched to a gene: 6. CDR3 amino acids: CASSKQGYPYEQYF. DNA for the CDR3: TGTGCCAGCAGTAAACAGGGGTACCCCTACGAGCAGTACTTC.

This chain links TRBV28 with TRBJ2-5; D is unclear. CDR1 is MDHEN, CDR2 SYDVKM, per germline. Trimming took off 7 bases at V and 2 bases at J, with 11 bases between the two ends. CDR3 length equals 13 residues. The CDR3 DNA reads TGTGCCAGCACCGCCGGGCCTCAAGAGACCCAGTACTTC. This codes for CASTAGPQETQYF.

This clone has only a few counts. The CDR3 spells CASSLPGQGSEQYF. CDR3 sequence (DNA): TGTGCCAGCAGCCTCCCGGGACAGGGCAGCGAGCAGTACTTC. The chain is built from TRBV7-9 and TRBJ2-7; 9 bases are shared with TRBD1. Trimming removed 5 bases from V and 6 bases from J; junction bases left unmatched: 8. Germline V gene data show CDR1 as SEHNR and CDR2 as FQNEAQ (reference sequence). The length of the CDR3 is 14 residues.

This chain links TRBV6-1 with TRBJ2-7; tentatively, D is TRBD1 (5 bases). V dropped 1 base and J dropped 9 bases, with 16 bases sitting between them. Germline V CDR1 and CDR2: MNHNS, SASEGT. This CDR3 region has 14 residues. In DNA, the CDR3 is TGTGCCAGCAGTGAAGATTACAGGCCTACCGGGCAGTACTTC. Translation gives CASSEDYRPTGQYF.

This clone was seen just once. This rearrangement joins TRBV6-1 to TRBJ2-1; maybe TRBD2 (6 bases). V shed 5 bases and J shed 5 bases, with 16 bases lying between them. CDR1 and CDR2 (germline): MNHNS, SASEGT. There are 15 residues in the CDR3. CDR3 nucleotide sequence: TGTGCCAGCAGTCGGGCGGGAAGTGGGAACAATGAGCAGTTCTTC. Residues: CASSRAGSGNNEQFF.

DNA of the CDR3: TGCAGCGCTTTGGGACAGAGCAATCAGCCCCAGCATTTT. Translating gives CSALGQSNQPQHF. J is TRBJ1-5 and V is TRBV29-1; 7 bases agree with TRBD1. The trim removed 7 bases at V and 1 base at J, leaving 4 bases unmatched. The V gene's germline CDR1 is SQVTM and CDR2 ANQGSEA. The CDR3 runs 13 residues.

The chain uses TRBV11-3 and TRBJ2-1; D uncertain. Looked up from germline, CDR1 is SGHNT and CDR2 is YENEEA. V lost 4 bases and J lost 6, with 16 bases in between. The CDR3 totals 15 residues. This chain's CDR3 is CASSSVRLSSNEQFF. The CDR3 coding sequence is TGTGCCAGCAGCTCCGTTAGGCTCAGTTCCAATGAGCAGTTCTTC.

The chain is built from TRBV6-5 and TRBJ1-1; D remains unclear. Trimming took 0 bases from V and 11 from J, leaving 16 bases between them. Germline CDR1 and CDR2: MNHEY and SVGAGI. The CDR3 consists of 14 residues. DNA for the CDR3: TGTGCCAGCAGTTACTCGGGGTCGGGTTTAGGTGCTTTCTTT. It yields the protein CASSYSGSGLGAFF.

This rearrangement joins TRBV19 to TRBJ2-3; 9 bases align to TRBD1. Germline assignment: CDR1 LNHDA and CDR2 SQIVND (reference sequence). The junction had 5 bases not matched to a gene; V was cut back by 7 bases and J by 3 bases. The CDR3 is 14 residues long. The CDR3 DNA reads as TGTGCCAGTACCCTTGACAGGGGGACAGATACGCAGTATTTT. Protein product: CASTLDRGTDTQYF.

The rearrangement links TRBV11-2 to TRBJ1-4; tentative D call: TRBD1 (5 bases). The V and J ends lost 5 bases and 3 bases respectively, with 16 bases between them. The germline V gene has CDR1 SGHAT and CDR2 FQNNGV. The CDR3 contains 16 residues. For the CDR3, the DNA is TGTGCCAGCAGCCTGAGTCCCTCGGGGGCTAATGAAAAACTGTTTTTT. Amino acid sequence: CASSLSPSGANEKLFF. Together with reference TRBV11-2 and TRBJ1-4, the CDR3 gives the full variable domain: EAGVAQSPRYKIIEKRQSVAFWCNPISGHATLYWYQQILGQGPKLLIQFQNNGVVDDSQLPKDRFSAERLKGVDSTLKIQPAKLEDSAVYLCASSLSPSGANEKLFFGSGTQLSVL.

The rearrangement links TRBV2 to TRBJ2-2; D is ambiguous. V was clipped by 8 bases and J by 0 bases, with 16 bases between them. Germline V gene lookup returns CDR1 SNHLY and CDR2 FYNNEI. This CDR3 spans 16 amino acids. This CDR3 is CASAPTGFANTGELFF. CDR3 DNA sequence: TGTGCCAGCGCCCCTACGGGTTTCGCGAACACCGGGGAGCTGTTTTTT.